One and the same sample provided the 3 T cell receptor beta chains below, sequenced in a study of early stage breast cancer tumors. Clones were sequenced by immunoSEQ multiplex PCR, and TCRdb holds only the in-frame ones, with some missing. This sample has tens of thousands of clones, with more than 60% found just once. Specimen: blood. These receptors were obtained from a person under 45 with breast cancer.

The chain links TRBV30 to TRBJ2-7; 9 bases match TRBD2. CDR1 is GTSNPN, CDR2 SVGIG, per germline (reference sequence). This CDR3 spans 15 amino acids. The V segment lost 2 bases and the J segment 3 bases; nucleotides outside the gene matches: 8. The CDR3 DNA is TGTGCCTGGAGTCTCCCGACTAGCGGAAACTACGAGCAGTACTTC. Encoded protein: CAWSLPTSGNYEQYF. The full variable domain, rest sourced from reference TRBV30 and TRBJ2-7, is SQTIHQWPATLVQPVGSPLSLECTVEGTSNPNLYWYRQAAGRGLQLLFYSVGIGQISSEVPQNLSASRPQDRQFILSSKKLLLSDSGFYLCAWSLPTSGNYEQYFGPGTRLTVT.

This sequence joins TRBV5-6 and TRBJ2-1; 10 positions agree with TRBD2. J gave up 7 bases and V 3 bases, and 7 bases lay outside the gene matches. The CDR3 has 15 amino acids. Germline-derived CDR1 and CDR2 are SGHDT and YYEEEE. CDR3 DNA sequence: TGTGCCAGCAGCTGGGCTAGCGGGAGTCGAAATGAGCAGTTCTTC. Its protein product is CASSWASGSRNEQFF.

CDR3 in amino acids: CASSYDAQRGEKLFF. The CDR3 nucleotides read TGTGCCAGCAGTTACGACGCCCAGCGGGGAGAAAAACTGTTTTTT. The chain links TRBV6-5 to TRBJ1-4; D gene ambiguous. Germline CDR1 is MNHEY and CDR2 is SVGAGI. The ends were cut back, 2 bases at V and 8 bases at J, with 15 bases in the middle. The CDR3 runs to 15 residues.